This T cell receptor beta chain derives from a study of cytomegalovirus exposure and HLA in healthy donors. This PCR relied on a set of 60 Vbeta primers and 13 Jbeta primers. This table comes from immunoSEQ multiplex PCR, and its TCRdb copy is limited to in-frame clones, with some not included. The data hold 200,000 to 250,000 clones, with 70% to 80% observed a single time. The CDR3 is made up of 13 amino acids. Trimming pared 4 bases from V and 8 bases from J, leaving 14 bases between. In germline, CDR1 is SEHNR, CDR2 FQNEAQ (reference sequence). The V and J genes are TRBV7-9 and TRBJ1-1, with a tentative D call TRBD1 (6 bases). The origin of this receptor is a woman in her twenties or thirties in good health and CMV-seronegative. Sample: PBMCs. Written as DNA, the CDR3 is TGTGCCAGCAGCTCTCCTCCCGGGACAGAAGCTTTCTTT. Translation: CASSSPPGTEAFF.